This paragraph reports one T cell receptor beta chain. Its antigen is unidentified. Germline loops: CDR1 GTSNPN, CDR2 SVGIG (reference sequence). The CDR3 covers 13 residues. V dropped 4 bases and J dropped 6 bases, with 15 bases sitting between them. This specimen comes from a study of siplizumab effects on memory and regulatory T cells. Roughly 1.1 x 10^5 TCR templates were measured in each sample. Clones were sequenced by immunoSEQ multiplex PCR, and TCRdb holds only the in-frame ones, with some missing. The data contain some 88,000 clones, 70% to 90% of them singletons. Overall study results and limits: Of the proliferating CD4+ or CD8+ clones, roughly 80-96% lacked a naive or memory phenotype that could be assigned. Siplizumab conditions gave an average of about 62% Treg-derived mappable alloreactive CD4+ clones, versus about 30% for controls. Both greater diversity than memory cells and a major contribution to the alloresponse seemed to characterize naive T cells.

The sample was CD4+ T cells sorted from blood. This chain uses TRBV30 with TRBJ1-1; D is uncertain. The source is a human donor in good health. The CDR3: CAWIPPWVSEAFF. The CDR3 region has the DNA TGTGCCTGGATCCCCCCTTGGGTTTCTGAAGCTTTCTTT.